The T cell receptor (beta chain) described here comes from a study of cytomegalovirus exposure and HLA in healthy donors. V was trimmed by 4 bases and J by 5 bases, leaving 9 bases between them. The CDR3 has 12 residues. Germline CDR1 is MGHRA and CDR2 is YSYEKL. This clone has more than one count but fewer than ten. The antigen is not known. Libraries were prepared by immunoSEQ multiplex PCR; TCRdb keeps only in-frame clonotypes and omits some of them. The data show more than 45,000 clones, about 91% seen once. Study-wide results and limits: Confirmation in vitro established that three CMV-associated chains were specific for CMV antigens. There were some public TCRs occurring in many donors, but most TCR sequences were rare. Cytomegalovirus status was reportedly diagnosed by the classifier with high sensitivity and specificity.

This sequence was found in a woman in her twenties or thirties in good health and CMV-seronegative. V is TRBV4-1 and J is TRBJ2-7; D possibly corresponds to TRBD2 (5 bases). The sample comprised PBMCs. The DNA of the CDR3 is TGCGCCAGCAGCCCGAAACTAGACGAGCAGTACTTC. Amino acids: CASSPKLDEQYF.